This T cell receptor beta chain was obtained from a study of blood T cells in healthy people across ages. Looking at the study overall: Every two T cells gave about one barcoded beta molecule via template switching. Regarding the study as a whole: While age rose, TCR beta diversity per million T cells dropped in a roughly linear way.

It was with a sample-barcoded 5' primer and a J-beta primer mix that a second PCR of about 6 to 11 cycles was run. Each cDNA molecule carried a tag from a template-switch adaptor that contained 12 random nucleotides. TCRdb fed the 5' RACE reads into MiXCR, producing one record per CDR3 protein. Altogether 600,000 to 900,000 distinct CDR3 sequences are present, 25% to 30% being singletons, with the ten largest covering about 3%. A note on this clonotype: Its antigen is currently unknown.

This CDR3 region has 16 residues. Germline V gene sequence: CDR1 LNHNV, CDR2 YYDKDF (reference sequence). J lost 5 bases, V lost 0 bases, and 2 bases had no gene match. These data were also reused for a study on T cells of mothers and their children.

The specimen sequenced was blood. The sequence derives from a boy aged 5-17 years in good health. The V gene is TRBV15, the J gene TRBJ2-5; 14 bases map to TRBD2. CDR3: CATSRDRTSGGETQYF. The CDR3 DNA sequence: TGTGCCACCAGCAGAGATCGGACTAGCGGGGGGGAGACCCAGTACTTC.